This T cell receptor (beta chain) was retrieved from a study of cytomegalovirus exposure and HLA in healthy donors. The study, taken as a whole, reports: Among TCR sequences, most were rare, though some public TCRs appeared in many donors.

Sequencing used immunoSEQ multiplex PCR; TCRdb keeps in-frame clones, though not all of them. Among about 180,000 clones, approximately 86% were seen once, and the ten largest hold about 2.5%. A note on this clone: What it recognizes is unknown. The same CDR3 can be traced to other DNA sequences in this sample.

Trimming cost V 3 bases and J 7 bases; bases outside gene matches: 8. The germline V gene has CDR1 KGHSH and CDR2 LQKENI. The CDR3 has 14 residues. The specimen was PBMCs. The source is a man aged 18 to 29 in good health and CMV-seropositive. V gene TRBV18 combines with J gene TRBJ1-2; 7 bases map to TRBD1. CDR3 region: CASSPDREVSGYTF. As DNA, the CDR3 is TGTGCCAGCTCACCCGACAGGGAAGTAAGTGGCTACACCTTC.